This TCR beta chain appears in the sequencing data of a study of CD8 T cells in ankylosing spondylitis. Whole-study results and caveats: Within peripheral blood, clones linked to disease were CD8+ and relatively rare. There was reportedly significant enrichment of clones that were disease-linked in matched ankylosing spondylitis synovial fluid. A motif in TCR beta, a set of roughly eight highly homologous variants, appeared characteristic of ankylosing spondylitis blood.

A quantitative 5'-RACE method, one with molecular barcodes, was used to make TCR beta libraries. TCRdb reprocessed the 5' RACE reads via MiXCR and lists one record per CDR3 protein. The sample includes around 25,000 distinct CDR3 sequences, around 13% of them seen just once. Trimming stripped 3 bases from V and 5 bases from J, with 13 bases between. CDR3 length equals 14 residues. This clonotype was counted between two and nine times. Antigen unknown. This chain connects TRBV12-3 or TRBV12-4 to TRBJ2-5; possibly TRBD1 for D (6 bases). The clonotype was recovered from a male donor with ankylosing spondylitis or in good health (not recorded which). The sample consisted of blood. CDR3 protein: CASSFGRGFETQYF. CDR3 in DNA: TGTGCCAGCAGTTTCGGCAGGGGTTTTGAGACCCAGTACTTC.